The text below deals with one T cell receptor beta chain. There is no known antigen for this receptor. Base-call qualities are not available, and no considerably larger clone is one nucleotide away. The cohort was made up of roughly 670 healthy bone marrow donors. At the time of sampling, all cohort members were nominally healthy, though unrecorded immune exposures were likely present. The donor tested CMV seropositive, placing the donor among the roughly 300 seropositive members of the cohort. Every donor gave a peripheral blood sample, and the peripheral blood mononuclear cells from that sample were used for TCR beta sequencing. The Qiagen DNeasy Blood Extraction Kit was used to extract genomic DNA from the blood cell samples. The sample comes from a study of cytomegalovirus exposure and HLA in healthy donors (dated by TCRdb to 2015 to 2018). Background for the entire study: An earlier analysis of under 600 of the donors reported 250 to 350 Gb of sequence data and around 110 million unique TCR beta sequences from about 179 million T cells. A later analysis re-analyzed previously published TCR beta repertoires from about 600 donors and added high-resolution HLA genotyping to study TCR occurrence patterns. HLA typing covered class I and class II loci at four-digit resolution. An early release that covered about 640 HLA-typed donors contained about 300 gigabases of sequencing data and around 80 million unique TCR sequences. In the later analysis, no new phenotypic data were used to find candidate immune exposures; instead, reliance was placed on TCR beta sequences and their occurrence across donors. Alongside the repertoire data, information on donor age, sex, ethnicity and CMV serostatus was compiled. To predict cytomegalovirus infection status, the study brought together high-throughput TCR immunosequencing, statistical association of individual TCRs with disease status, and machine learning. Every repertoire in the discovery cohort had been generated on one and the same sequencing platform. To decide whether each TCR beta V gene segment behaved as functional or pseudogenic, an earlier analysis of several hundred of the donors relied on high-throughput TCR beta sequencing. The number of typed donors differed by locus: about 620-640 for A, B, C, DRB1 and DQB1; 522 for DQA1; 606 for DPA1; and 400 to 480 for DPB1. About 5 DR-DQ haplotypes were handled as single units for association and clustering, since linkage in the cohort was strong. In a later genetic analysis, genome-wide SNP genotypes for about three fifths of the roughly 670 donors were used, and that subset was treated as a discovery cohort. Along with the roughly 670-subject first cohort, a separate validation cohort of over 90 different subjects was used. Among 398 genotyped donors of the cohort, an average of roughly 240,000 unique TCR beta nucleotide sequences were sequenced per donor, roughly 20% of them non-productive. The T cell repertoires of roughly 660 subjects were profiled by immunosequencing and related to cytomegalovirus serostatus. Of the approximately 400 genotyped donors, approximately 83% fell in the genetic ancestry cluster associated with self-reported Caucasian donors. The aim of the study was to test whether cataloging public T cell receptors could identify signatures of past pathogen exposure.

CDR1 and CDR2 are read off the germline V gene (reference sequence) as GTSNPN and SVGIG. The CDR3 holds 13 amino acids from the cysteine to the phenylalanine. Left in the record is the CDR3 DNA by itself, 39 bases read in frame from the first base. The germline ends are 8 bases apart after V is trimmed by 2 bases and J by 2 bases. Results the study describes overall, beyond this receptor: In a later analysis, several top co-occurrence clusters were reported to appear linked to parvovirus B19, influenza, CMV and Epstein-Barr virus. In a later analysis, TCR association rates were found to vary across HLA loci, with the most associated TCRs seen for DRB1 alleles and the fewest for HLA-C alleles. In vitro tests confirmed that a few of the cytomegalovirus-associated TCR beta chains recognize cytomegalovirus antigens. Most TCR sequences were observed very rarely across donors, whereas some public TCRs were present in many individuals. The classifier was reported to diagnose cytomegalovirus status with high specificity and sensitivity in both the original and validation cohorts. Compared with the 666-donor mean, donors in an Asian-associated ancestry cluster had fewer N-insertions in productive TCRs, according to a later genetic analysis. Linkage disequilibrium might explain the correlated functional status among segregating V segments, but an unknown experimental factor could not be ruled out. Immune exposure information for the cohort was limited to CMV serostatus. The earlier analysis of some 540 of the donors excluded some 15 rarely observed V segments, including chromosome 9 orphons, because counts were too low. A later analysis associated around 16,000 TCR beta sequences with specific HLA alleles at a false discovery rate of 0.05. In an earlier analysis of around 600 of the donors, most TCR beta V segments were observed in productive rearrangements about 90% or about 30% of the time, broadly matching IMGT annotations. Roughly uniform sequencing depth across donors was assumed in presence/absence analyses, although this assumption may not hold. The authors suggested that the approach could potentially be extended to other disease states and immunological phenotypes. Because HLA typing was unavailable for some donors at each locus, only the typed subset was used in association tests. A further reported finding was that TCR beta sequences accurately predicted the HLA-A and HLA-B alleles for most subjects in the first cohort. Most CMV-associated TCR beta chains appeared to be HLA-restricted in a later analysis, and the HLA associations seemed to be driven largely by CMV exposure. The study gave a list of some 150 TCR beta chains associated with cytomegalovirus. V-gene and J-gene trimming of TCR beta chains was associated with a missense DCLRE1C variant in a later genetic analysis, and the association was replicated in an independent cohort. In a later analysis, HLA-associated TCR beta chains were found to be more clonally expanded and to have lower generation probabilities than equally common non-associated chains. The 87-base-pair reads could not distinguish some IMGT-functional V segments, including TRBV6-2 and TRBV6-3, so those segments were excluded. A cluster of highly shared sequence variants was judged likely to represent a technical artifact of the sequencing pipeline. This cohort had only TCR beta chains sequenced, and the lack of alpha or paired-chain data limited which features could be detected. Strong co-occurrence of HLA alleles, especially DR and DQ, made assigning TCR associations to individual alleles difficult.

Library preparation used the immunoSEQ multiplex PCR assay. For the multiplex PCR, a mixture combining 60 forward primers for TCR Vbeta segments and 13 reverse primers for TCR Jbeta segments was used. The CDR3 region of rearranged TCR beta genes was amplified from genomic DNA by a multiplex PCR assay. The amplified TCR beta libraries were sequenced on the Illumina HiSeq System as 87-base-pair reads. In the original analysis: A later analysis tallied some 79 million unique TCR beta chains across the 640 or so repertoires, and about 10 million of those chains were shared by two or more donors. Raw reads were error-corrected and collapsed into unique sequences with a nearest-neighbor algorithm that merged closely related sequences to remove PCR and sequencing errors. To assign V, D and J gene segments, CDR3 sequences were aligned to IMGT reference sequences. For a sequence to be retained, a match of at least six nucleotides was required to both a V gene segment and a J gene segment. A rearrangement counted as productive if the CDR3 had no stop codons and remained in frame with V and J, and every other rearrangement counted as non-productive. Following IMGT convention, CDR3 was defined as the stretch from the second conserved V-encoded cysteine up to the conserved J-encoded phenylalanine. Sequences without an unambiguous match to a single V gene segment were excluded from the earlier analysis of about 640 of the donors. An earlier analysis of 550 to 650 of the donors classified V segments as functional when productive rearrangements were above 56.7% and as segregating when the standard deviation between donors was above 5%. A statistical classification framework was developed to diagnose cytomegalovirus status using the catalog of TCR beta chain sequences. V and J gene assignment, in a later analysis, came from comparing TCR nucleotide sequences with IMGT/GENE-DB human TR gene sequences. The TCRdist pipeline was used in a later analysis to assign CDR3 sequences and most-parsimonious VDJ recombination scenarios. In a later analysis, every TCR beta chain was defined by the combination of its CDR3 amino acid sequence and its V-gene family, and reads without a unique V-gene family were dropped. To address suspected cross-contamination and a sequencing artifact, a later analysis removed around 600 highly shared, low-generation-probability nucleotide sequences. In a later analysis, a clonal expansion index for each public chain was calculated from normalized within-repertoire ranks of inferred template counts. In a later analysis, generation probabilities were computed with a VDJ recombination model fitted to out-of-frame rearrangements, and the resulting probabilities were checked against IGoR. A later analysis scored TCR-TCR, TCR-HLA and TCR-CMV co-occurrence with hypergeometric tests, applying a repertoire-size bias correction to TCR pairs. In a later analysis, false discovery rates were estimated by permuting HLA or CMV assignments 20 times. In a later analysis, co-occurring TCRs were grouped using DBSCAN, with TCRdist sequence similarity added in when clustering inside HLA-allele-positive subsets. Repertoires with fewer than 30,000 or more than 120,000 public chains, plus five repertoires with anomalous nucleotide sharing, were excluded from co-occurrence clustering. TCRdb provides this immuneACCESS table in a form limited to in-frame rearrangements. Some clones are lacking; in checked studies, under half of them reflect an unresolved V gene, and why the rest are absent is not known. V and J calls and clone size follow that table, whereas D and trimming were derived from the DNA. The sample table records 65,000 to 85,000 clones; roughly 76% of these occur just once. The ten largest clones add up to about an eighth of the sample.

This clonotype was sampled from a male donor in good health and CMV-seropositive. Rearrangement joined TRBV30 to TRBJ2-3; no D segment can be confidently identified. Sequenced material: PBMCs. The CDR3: CAWSLEPTDTQYF. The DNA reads TGTGCCTGGAGTCTAGAGCCCACAGATACGCAGTATTTT.